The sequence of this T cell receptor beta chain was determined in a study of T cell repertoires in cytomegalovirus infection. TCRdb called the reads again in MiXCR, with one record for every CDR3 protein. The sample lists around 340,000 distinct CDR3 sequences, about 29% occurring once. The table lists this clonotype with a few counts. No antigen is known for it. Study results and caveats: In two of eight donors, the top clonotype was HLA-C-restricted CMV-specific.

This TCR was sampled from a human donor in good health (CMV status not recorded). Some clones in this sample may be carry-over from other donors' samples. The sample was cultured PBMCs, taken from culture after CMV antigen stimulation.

CDR3 in amino acids: CASSPGYQGSYEQYF. The CDR3 nucleotides read TGTGCCAGCAGCCCCGGATACCAGGGGTCATACGAGCAGTACTTC. The chain uses TRBV7-8 and TRBJ2-7; a weak D match, TRBD1 (6 bases). Trimming left V 5 bases short and J 4 bases short, with 18 bases between. The CDR3 contains 15 residues. CDR1 SGHVS and CDR2 FQNEAQ come from the germline V gene.